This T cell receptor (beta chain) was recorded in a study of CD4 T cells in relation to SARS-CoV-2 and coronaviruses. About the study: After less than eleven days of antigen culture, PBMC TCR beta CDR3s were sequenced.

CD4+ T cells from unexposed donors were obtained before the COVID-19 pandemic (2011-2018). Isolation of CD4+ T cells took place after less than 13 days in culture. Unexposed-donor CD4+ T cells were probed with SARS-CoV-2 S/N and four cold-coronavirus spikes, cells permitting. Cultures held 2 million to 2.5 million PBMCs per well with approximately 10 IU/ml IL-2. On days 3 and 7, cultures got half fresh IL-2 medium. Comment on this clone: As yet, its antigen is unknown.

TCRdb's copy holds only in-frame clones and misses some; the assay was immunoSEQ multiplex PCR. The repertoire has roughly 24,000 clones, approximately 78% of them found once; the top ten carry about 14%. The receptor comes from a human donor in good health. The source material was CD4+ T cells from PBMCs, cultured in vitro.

CDR3 residues: CASSWWAGIQDEQFF. CDR3 nucleotide sequence: TGCGCCAGCAGCTGGTGGGCAGGGATACAGGATGAGCAGTTCTTC. The rearrangement links TRBV5-1 to TRBJ2-1; tentative D call: TRBD1 (5 bases). Germline assignment: CDR1 SGHRS and CDR2 YFSETQ. Trimming pared 3 bases from V and 8 bases from J, leaving 18 bases between. The CDR3 runs 15 residues.